The rows below give T cell receptor beta chains drawn from one sample of a study of blood T cell repertoires in COVID-19. Here immunoSEQ multiplex PCR was the method, and the copy in TCRdb shows in-frame clones only, minus some. The repertoire holds some 530,000 clones, with approximately 86% as singletons. Sequencing was carried out using PBMCs or T cells enriched from blood (not recorded which). Receptors were obtained from a woman aged 55-69 years who had recovered from COVID-19. The CDR3 runs from the conserved cysteine through the conserved F or W. Fields, in order: CDR3 length, J gene, clone size, V gene, D gene, CDR3 DNA, CDR3 protein. The D gene is left open where the match is weak. Only some rows state a clone size, as once, few, many or a class for expanded clones.

>15|TRBJ2-7|-|TRBV27|TRBD2
TGTGCCAGCAGTCCATCGGACGGGAGGTCCTACGAGCAGTACTTC
CASSPSDGRSYEQYF
>17|TRBJ2-6|-|TRBV2|-
TGTGCCAGCAGTGGTTGGTTTAAGGGGTCTGGGGCCAACGTCCTGACTTTC
CASSGWFKGSGANVLTF
>14|TRBJ1-5|-|TRBV7-8|TRBD1
TGTGCCAGCAGCTTCGGGACAGGGAATCAGCCCCAGCATTTT
CASSFGTGNQPQHF
>14|TRBJ1-3|-|TRBV14|-
TGTGCCAGCAGCCACGGGGGGTTTGGAAACACCATATATTTT
CASSHGGFGNTIYF
>15|TRBJ1-3|-|TRBV6-5|TRBD1
TGTGCCAGCAGCCCCGGGACAGGGCGTGGAAACACCATATATTTT
CASSPGTGRGNTIYF
>15|TRBJ2-7|-|TRBV19|-
TGTGCCAGTAGTCTTATACCGGGGTACACCTACGAGCAGTACTTC
CASSLIPGYTYEQYF
>15|TRBJ2-1|-|TRBV7-2|-
TGTGCCAGCAGCTTAGTATGGCAGATCTACAATGAGCAGTTCTTC
CASSLVWQIYNEQFF
>13|TRBJ2-2|once|TRBV12-3/TRBV12-4|-
TGTGCCAGCACCCCCCGTAACACCGGGGAGCTGTTTTTT
CASTPRNTGELFF
>16|TRBJ2-2|few|TRBV5-3|TRBD1
TGTGCCAGAAGCTTTGGGACAGGGGAAAACACCGGGGAGCTGTTTTTT
CARSFGTGENTGELFF
>12|TRBJ1-2|-|TRBV12-3/TRBV12-4|-
TGTGCCAGCAGTTTCGGGAATTATGGCTACACCTTC
CASSFGNYGYTF
>13|TRBJ1-2|-|TRBV10-2|-
TGCGCCAGCACTCCTTCAAGCTACTATGGCTACACCTTC
CASTPSSYYGYTF
>15|TRBJ2-3|few|TRBV5-1|-
TGCGCCAGCAGCTTCTTTACTGCCAACACAGATACGCAGTATTTT
CASSFFTANTDTQYF
>16|TRBJ1-3|-|TRBV30|TRBD1
TGTGCCTGGAGTAGATCCGGGACAGGGTCCGGAAACACCATATATTTT
CAWSRSGTGSGNTIYF
>16|TRBJ1-1|-|TRBV5-1|TRBD1
TGCGCCAGCCGGAGCGGGACAGGGGCCCTGAACACTGAAGCTTTCTTT
CASRSGTGALNTEAFF
>19|TRBJ2-5|-|TRBV7-6|TRBD2
TGTGCCAGCAGCTTAGATTGGGAGAGTAGCGGGGGGTTCTTGGAGACCCAGTACTTC
CASSLDWESSGGFLETQYF
>14|TRBJ1-1|-|TRBV3-1/TRBV3-2|-
TGTGCCAGCAGCCTGATAGACAGGAACACTGAAGCTTTCTTT
CASSLIDRNTEAFF
>15|TRBJ1-2|-|TRBV30|-
TGTGCCTGGAGTGCCGGCGGGGGGGGGCCCTATGGCTACACCTTC
CAWSAGGGGPYGYTF
>15|TRBJ2-5|-|TRBV2|TRBD2
TGTGCCAGCAGTGAAAGTCGGGGGGGGTCGCGGACCCAGTACTTC
CASSESRGGSRTQYF
>13|TRBJ1-1|-|TRBV28|TRBD1
TGTGCCAGCAGTCCCCGACAGGGCACTGAAGCTTTCTTT
CASSPRQGTEAFF
>13|TRBJ1-1|-|TRBV28|-
TGTGCCAGCAGTTTAAAGGGGATCGGTGAAGCTTTCTTT
CASSLKGIGEAFF
>14|TRBJ1-1|-|TRBV5-1|-
TGCGCCAGCAGCTTTCAGGGCCAGGCCCCTGAAGCTTTCTTT
CASSFQGQAPEAFF
>13|TRBJ1-1|-|TRBV27|-
TGTGCCAGCTCCGTTCGGGGGTTCACTGAAGCTTTCTTT
CASSVRGFTEAFF
>15|TRBJ1-2|-|TRBV27|-
TGTGCCAGCAGTTTATCTGGACATTTAAACTATGGCTACACCTTC
CASSLSGHLNYGYTF
>15|TRBJ1-6|-|TRBV2|-
TGTGCCAGCAGCTCCAACCGCGGCCCACGGTCACCCCTCCACTTT
CASSSNRGPRSPLHF
>17|TRBJ1-6|-|TRBV12-5|-
TGTGCTAGTGGCCCCACGGGGGGAAGGTCCTATAATTCACCCCTCCACTTT
CASGPTGGRSYNSPLHF
>14|TRBJ2-3|-|TRBV6-5|TRBD1
TGTGCCAGCAGAAAGACAGGGGGCATAGATACGCAGTATTTT
CASRKTGGIDTQYF
>14|TRBJ1-2|-|TRBV2|-
TGTGCCAGCAGTGCCAATGGTGGCAGCTATGGCTACACCTTC
CASSANGGSYGYTF
>16|TRBJ1-5|-|TRBV27|-
TGTGCCAGCAGTTCCCTCCGGCCAGGGCGCAATCAGCCCCAGCATTTT
CASSSLRPGRNQPQHF
>14|TRBJ2-7|-|TRBV18|TRBD1
TGTGCCAGCTCCTCTGGACAGGGGCCCTACGAGCAGTACTTC
CASSSGQGPYEQYF
>15|TRBJ1-5|-|TRBV21-1|-
TGTGCCAGTCGTAGACAGGGGGCATCCAATCAGCCCCAGCATTTT
CASRRQGASNQPQHF
>13|TRBJ2-1|once|TRBV19|-
TGTGCCAGTAGTGGGGGGGACAACAATGAGCAGTTCTTC
CASSGGDNNEQFF
>15|TRBJ1-2|-|TRBV6-5|TRBD1
TGTGCCAGCAGTTACGGGACAGGGGTGGGCTATGGCTACACCTTC
CASSYGTGVGYGYTF
>14|TRBJ2-7|-|TRBV5-4|-
TGTGCCAGCAGCTTGGAACAGAGCTCCTACGAGCAGTACTTC
CASSLEQSSYEQYF
>16|TRBJ1-6|-|TRBV2|-
TGTGCCAGCAGTAAAATGGGGCTGGGAAATAATTCACCCCTCCACTTT
CASSKMGLGNNSPLHF
>11|TRBJ2-3|-|TRBV12-3/TRBV12-4|-
TGTGCCAGCAAAAGGGGGGATACGCAGTATTTT
CASKRGDTQYF
>17|TRBJ2-3|-|TRBV9|TRBD2
TGTGCCAGCAGCCTCAGGGGCTCTAGCGGGGAGGGAGATACGCAGTATTTT
CASSLRGSSGEGDTQYF
>16|TRBJ2-1|-|TRBV18|TRBD2
TGTGCCAGCTCACCACCAGGCCTAGCGGGAGTCAATGAGCAGTTCTTC
CASSPPGLAGVNEQFF
>14|TRBJ1-4|once|TRBV2|TRBD1
TGTGCCAGCAGTGGACAGGGGGCATATGAAAAACTGTTTTTT
CASSGQGAYEKLFF
>14|TRBJ2-2|-|TRBV27|-
TGTGCCAGCAGTCGACAGATGGGGCCCGGGGAGCTGTTTTTT
CASSRQMGPGELFF
>13|TRBJ2-1|-|TRBV6-5|-
TGTGCCAGCAGTTACTCAGACAGGAATGAGCAGTTCTTC
CASSYSDRNEQFF
>17|TRBJ2-6|-|TRBV28|-
TGTGCCAGCAGTCCCCAGGGCACGAGATCTGGGGCCAACGTCCTGACTTTC
CASSPQGTRSGANVLTF